The sequence of this T cell receptor beta chain was determined in a study of cytomegalovirus exposure and HLA in healthy donors. This clone came up a few times. Its matching antigen is unknown. 60 Vbeta and 13 Jbeta primers were used in PCR. TCRdb's copy holds only in-frame clones and misses some; the assay was immunoSEQ multiplex PCR. The sample lists around 100,000 clones, around three quarters occurring once. Findings and caveats of the study: Cytomegalovirus status was reportedly diagnosed by the classifier with high sensitivity and specificity.

Source material: PBMCs. The TCR originated in a middle-aged woman in good health and CMV-seropositive.

The CDR3 loop reads CASARGLSSYNEQFF. CDR3 DNA sequence: TGTGCCTCCGCCCGGGGTCTCAGCTCCTACAATGAGCAGTTCTTC. The V call is TRBV27, the J call TRBJ2-1; weak D call: TRBD2 (5 bases). Per germline, CDR1 MNHEY and CDR2 SMNVEV (reference sequence). This CDR3 has 15 residues. The germline V and J ends were trimmed by 11 bases and 0 bases, with 17 bases remaining between them.